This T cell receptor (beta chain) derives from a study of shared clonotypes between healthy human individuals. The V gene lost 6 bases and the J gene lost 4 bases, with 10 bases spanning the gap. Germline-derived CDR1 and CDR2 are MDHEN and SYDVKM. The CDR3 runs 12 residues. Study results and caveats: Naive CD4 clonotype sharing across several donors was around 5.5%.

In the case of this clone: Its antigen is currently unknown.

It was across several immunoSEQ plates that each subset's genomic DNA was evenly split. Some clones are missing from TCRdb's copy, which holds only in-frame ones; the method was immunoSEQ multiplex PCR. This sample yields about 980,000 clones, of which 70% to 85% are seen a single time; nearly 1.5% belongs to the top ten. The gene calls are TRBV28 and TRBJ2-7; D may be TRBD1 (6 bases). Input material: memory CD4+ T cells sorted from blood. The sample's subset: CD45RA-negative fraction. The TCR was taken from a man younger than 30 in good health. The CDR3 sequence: CASRPTGYEQYF. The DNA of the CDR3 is TGTGCCAGCAGACCCACAGGGTACGAGCAGTACTTC.